Listed below are T cell receptor beta chains from one sample, sequenced in a study of Tregs in tolerant kidney transplant recipients. Clones were sequenced by immunoSEQ multiplex PCR, and TCRdb holds only the in-frame ones, with some missing. This table holds more than 60,000 clones, nearly 98% found once. The specimen comprised CD4+ T cells from blood, sampled before the transplant. These receptors all stem from a human donor who received a combined kidney and bone marrow transplant. Each CDR3 is given without its conserved first and last residue. Fields, in order: J gene, V gene, CDR3 protein.

J: TRBJ2-5
V: TRBV5-4
CDR3: ASSFRRTAGGRGNQETQY

J: TRBJ2-1
V: TRBV7-9
CDR3: ASSLDLRSYNEQF

J: TRBJ2-7
V: TRBV28
CDR3: ASSPVRGTAYEQY

J: TRBJ1-5
V: TRBV18
CDR3: ASSPPTDNQPQH

J: TRBJ2-5
V: TRBV7-3
CDR3: ASSRQGGETQY

J: TRBJ1-1
V: TRBV10-3
CDR3: AAGDRGNTEAF

J: TRBJ2-1
V: TRBV9
CDR3: ASSAPRRNNEQF

J: TRBJ1-4
V: TRBV11-2
CDR3: ASSSRRPGGWEKLF

J: TRBJ1-5
V: TRBV5-6
CDR3: ASSSRVRWNQPQH

J: TRBJ1-1
V: TRBV19
CDR3: ASRRGQGANEAF

J: TRBJ2-1
V: TRBV7-2
CDR3: ASRRLASDEQF

J: TRBJ2-7
V: TRBV7-2
CDR3: ASSLGGLASYEQY

J: TRBJ2-6
V: TRBV5-1
CDR3: ASSFTGTGANVLT

J: TRBJ2-1
V: TRBV5-4
CDR3: ASSLKQGAEQF

J: TRBJ2-1
V: TRBV18
CDR3: ASSLPRANYRGQFYNEQF

J: TRBJ1-2
V: TRBV10-3
CDR3: AISERDSPYGYT

J: TRBJ2-5
V: TRBV6-1
CDR3: ASTVPRWTQY

J: TRBJ1-5
V: TRBV2
CDR3: ASRNTGGGRNQPQH

J: TRBJ2-5
V: TRBV11-3
CDR3: ASSLGRGVQETQY

J: TRBJ2-5
V: TRBV4-3
CDR3: ASSQTGTGVQETQY

J: TRBJ2-3
V: TRBV5-1
CDR3: ASREPGATDTQY

J: TRBJ2-3
V: TRBV5-6
CDR3: ASSLFGGFTDTQY

J: TRBJ2-3
V: TRBV7-9
CDR3: ASSEAGDTQY

J: TRBJ2-7
V: TRBV4-2
CDR3: ASSQDPGSSYEQY

J: TRBJ2-3
V: TRBV10-3
CDR3: AIREAVSTDTQY

J: TRBJ1-3
V: TRBV5-3
CDR3: ARSLLVRNSGNTIY

J: TRBJ2-3
V: TRBV29-1
CDR3: SVLSGLAVDTQY

J: TRBJ1-1
V: TRBV27
CDR3: ASSRNRVQNTEAF

J: TRBJ1-3
V: TRBV4-1
CDR3: ASSRTTGTGNTIY

J: TRBJ2-3
V: TRBV18
CDR3: ASSPNIAGGSTDTQY

J: TRBJ2-1
V: TRBV10-2
CDR3: ASTERGTSGSGHEQF

J: TRBJ2-1
V: TRBV7-3
CDR3: ASSLSGGKTTSFVF

J: TRBJ2-3
V: TRBV7-2
CDR3: ASSSIGSGVYTQY

J: TRBJ2-6
V: TRBV25-1
CDR3: ASSTQGTGPGGANVLT

J: TRBJ2-5
V: TRBV4-1
CDR3: ASSQDHLAGGPRETQY

J: TRBJ2-3
V: TRBV4-3
CDR3: ASSPLAGWADTQY

J: TRBJ2-2
V: TRBV6-5
CDR3: ASSSRLAGGFGELF

J: TRBJ1-1
V: TRBV4-1
CDR3: ASSQVGQDEAF

J: TRBJ1-1
V: TRBV6-5
CDR3: ASSYRGPDTEAF

J: TRBJ2-7
V: TRBV25-1
CDR3: ASSECLRGLNSYEQY

J: TRBJ1-2
V: TRBV18
CDR3: ASSPIPPGQGVYGYT

J: TRBJ1-2
V: TRBV21-1
CDR3: ASSPRGGQYGYT

J: TRBJ2-5
V: TRBV5-1
CDR3: ASNEQGSETQY